Sequencing of this T cell receptor (beta chain) was carried out in a study of shared clonotypes between healthy human individuals. Regarding the study as a whole: Naive subsets generally exceeded memory subsets in estimated richness.

The repertoire was sequenced with immunoSEQ multiplex PCR; TCRdb's copy has only in-frame clones and lacks some. The sample lists hundreds of thousands of clones; about 92% were seen once. CD45RO negativity and positive selection for CCR7 defined naive CD8 cells, a population that excluded terminally differentiated effector memory CD45RA+ cells. Concerning this clone itself: Antigen: not known.

This CDR3 has 16 amino acids. Germline V gene lookup returns CDR1 MNHNY and CDR2 SVGAGI (reference sequence). J lost 3 bases, V lost 4 bases, and 5 bases had no gene match. Sequencing was done on a sample of naive CD8+ T cells sorted from blood. This sequence was found in a young man in good health. The chain employs TRBV6-6 and TRBJ2-1, with 11 bases aligning to TRBD2. The CDR3 DNA sequence: TGTGCCAGCAGTTCGGGACTAGCGGCTAACTACAATGAGCAGTTCTTC. This encodes CASSSGLAANYNEQFF.